These T cell receptor beta chains were read from a single sample in a study of OX40 agonist ivuxolimab in advanced cancers. Some clones are missing from TCRdb's copy, which holds only in-frame ones; the method was immunoSEQ multiplex PCR. The table records roughly 80,000 clones, around 88% of them present only once. Sequences were derived from CD4+ or CD8+ T cells sorted from blood, sampled in a trial of the OX40 agonist ivuxolimab. The receptors originated from an adult with an advanced solid tumor such as melanoma, head and neck, liver or kidney cancer. CDR3s include the opening cysteine and the closing phenylalanine or tryptophan.

V: TRBV15
CDR3: CATSRQFTGELFF

V: TRBV4-2
CDR3: CASSHTSGIKTQYF

V: TRBV10-2
CDR3: CASSEGSGSGAYNEQFF

V: TRBV27
CDR3: CASRSGPEGGKLFF

V: TRBV28
CDR3: CASRGVSVSVDTQYF

V: TRBV5-1
CDR3: CASSFVPPGQGNTGELFF

V: TRBV29-1
CDR3: CSVEAGGLAGSSSYNEQFF

V: TRBV7-9
CDR3: CASSLVQQIDTQYF

V: TRBV4-2
CDR3: CASSPIRGPNGLSNQPQHF

V: TRBV7-2
CDR3: CASSYQGGSNTEAFF

V: TRBV11-2
CDR3: CASSPRRFDRGELFF

V: TRBV28
CDR3: CASILRPGSSPLHF

V: TRBV10-3
CDR3: CAISTGKGQPQHF

V: TRBV5-6
CDR3: CASSFQGATGELFF

V: TRBV19
CDR3: CASSSLWGDQPQHF

V: TRBV28
CDR3: CASSPGTVYQPQHF

V: TRBV2
CDR3: CASSEGGGANTGELFF

V: TRBV11-3
CDR3: CASSPDRNYGYTF

V: TRBV5-1
CDR3: CASSLTGVTYEQYF

V: TRBV6-5
CDR3: CASSYYTEAFF

V: TRBV29-1
CDR3: CSADSTYGYTF

V: TRBV6-1
CDR3: CASREDRANTEAFF

V: TRBV6-1
CDR3: CASSEGFDQPQHF

V: TRBV28
CDR3: CASPPREGQLRGDTQYF

V: TRBV27
CDR3: CASSVTSAYNQPQHF

V: TRBV23-1
CDR3: CASSQAERGSPDTQYF

V: TRBV7-2
CDR3: CASMARVGDTQYF

V: TRBV5-1
CDR3: CASSLQGTQETQYF

V: TRBV7-2
CDR3: CASSLTSGGSYEQYF

V: TRBV27
CDR3: CASSSLTGRPRGYTF

V: TRBV2
CDR3: CASSPTSGDETQYF

V: TRBV29-1
CDR3: CSVEGAGAFFTDTQYF

V: TRBV7-2
CDR3: CASSLAHSNQPQHF

V: TRBV30
CDR3: CAWSVQLGGNTEAFF

V: TRBV11-1
CDR3: CASSGGVAGGFQETQYF

V: TRBV4-1
CDR3: CASSQDRGQGAFF

V: TRBV5-1
CDR3: CASSLLSGGPYEQYF